This TCR beta chain is from a study of vaccination and CD4 T cells after COVID-19. Findings of the study overall: Relatively few convalescent patients and no early post-infection timepoints were analyzed. Convalescent patients had 304 of 307 vaccine-specific clones showing spike mono-reactivity.

Scientists ran DNA taken from cultured CD4+ T cells through the Oncomine TCR Beta short-read assay for sequencing. MiXCR, applied by TCRdb to the PCR reads, yields one record per CDR3 protein. The sample carries around 16,000 distinct CDR3 sequences, 44% recorded once. Germline CDR1 MDHEN, CDR2 SYDVKM. With 2 bases removed from V and 2 bases from J, the gap between germline ends came to 19 bases. The CDR3 length is 17 residues. There are a few counts of this clonotype. The antigen is not known. Treatment defined: roughly 11-day PBMC culture with coronavirus spike peptide pools or control peptides (ViraFEST assay).

Sequenced material: CD4+ T cells from blood, cultured in vitro. V is TRBV28 and J is TRBJ2-7, with D maybe TRBD2 (7 bases). The receptor comes from a human donor who had recovered from COVID-19. The CDR3 nucleotides are TGTGCCAGCAGTTTAGGGGTACGGACTAGGGACACCTACGAGCAGTACTTC. Encoded protein: CASSLGVRTRDTYEQYF.